Following are 3 T cell receptor beta chains from one sample sequenced in a study of CD8 T cells in Susac syndrome. With random hexamers, reverse transcription was performed on about 0.5 to 1 ug of RNA. One entry per CDR3 protein, called by TCRdb with MiXCR from the immunoSEQ multiplex PCR reads. The table shows some 170,000 distinct CDR3 sequences, with roughly 95% occurring only once. Sequenced sample: CD4+ T cells from PBMCs. Receptors originate from a human donor in good health.

This clonotype was detected once. The chain has TRBV14 and TRBJ1-2; D unclear. Germline-derived CDR1 and CDR2 are SGHDN and FVKESK. With 1 base removed from V and 8 bases from J, the gap between germline ends came to 14 bases. CDR3 length equals 14 residues. Written as DNA, the CDR3 is TGTGCCAGCAGCCAAGTTGGCAGAGGTCCCGGCTACACCTTC. Translating it yields CASSQVGRGPGYTF.

The CDR3 nucleotides read TGTGCCAGCAGTTACTCGACGACGCAGTACTTC. The encoded protein is CASSYSTTQYF. The J gene is TRBJ2-7, the V gene TRBV6-5, with no clear D. CDR1 and CDR2 (germline): MNHEY, SVGAGI. The ends were cut back, 0 bases at V and 9 bases at J, with 6 bases in the middle. The CDR3 length is 11 residues.

The rearrangement links TRBV29-1 to TRBJ2-3; 9 bases agree with TRBD1. The CDR3 runs 13 residues. With 4 bases clipped from V and 4 bases from J, the junction kept 3 bases outside the gene matches. Germline values: CDR1 SQVTM, CDR2 ANQGSEA. CDR3 sequence reads: CSVGRTGADTQYF. CDR3 DNA sequence: TGCAGCGTTGGCCGGACAGGGGCAGATACGCAGTATTTT.